The T cell receptor (beta chain) under discussion was sequenced for a study of T cells in Graves' hyperthyroidism and ophthalmopathy. Ophthalmopathy in the patients scored at least 3 on Clinical Activity Score and at least 4 on NOSPECS grade, lasting under 3 months. Only a few counts were recorded for this clonotype. The investigators amplified TCR beta CDR3 regions from RNA transcripts. With the HTBI primer set, the TCR CDR3 went through a first round of RT-PCR. Via MiXCR, TCRdb re-called the multiplex PCR reads, giving one row per CDR3 protein. The sample holds approximately 600,000 distinct CDR3 sequences; around 21% are singletons and the top ten take approximately 30%. Germline trimming cut 6 bases from V and 6 bases from J; bases unmatched to any gene: 16. This CDR3 region has 16 residues. From germline, CDR1 is DFQATT and CDR2 SNEGSKA (reference sequence).

The chain uses TRBV20-1 and TRBJ2-1; 8 bases align to TRBD2. Material for sequencing was blood. This receptor was identified in a man aged 25 to 40 with Graves' ophthalmopathy. The CDR3 sequence: CSAEVSGSRDVNEQFF. In DNA form, the CDR3 reads TGCAGTGCCGAGGTCAGCGGGAGTAGGGACGTCAATGAGCAGTTCTTC.